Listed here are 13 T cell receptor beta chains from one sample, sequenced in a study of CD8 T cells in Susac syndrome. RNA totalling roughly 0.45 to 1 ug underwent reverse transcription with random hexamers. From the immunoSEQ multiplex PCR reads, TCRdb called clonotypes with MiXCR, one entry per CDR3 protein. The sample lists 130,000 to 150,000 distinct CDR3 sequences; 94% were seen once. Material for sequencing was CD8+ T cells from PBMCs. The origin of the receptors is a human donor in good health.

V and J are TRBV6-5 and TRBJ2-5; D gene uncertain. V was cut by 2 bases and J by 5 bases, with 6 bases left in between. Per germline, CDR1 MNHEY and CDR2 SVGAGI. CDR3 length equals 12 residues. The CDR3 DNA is TGTGCCAGCAGTTACACCCTGGAGACCCAGTACTTC. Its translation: CASSYTLETQYF.

CDR3 bases: TGTGCCAGCAGTCTCGGACAGGGACTTGGTGAAGAGCAGTACTTC. Encoded protein: CASSLGQGLGEEQYF. The gene calls are TRBV7-9 and TRBJ2-7, with 8 bases fitting TRBD1. The CDR3 has 15 amino acids. Trimming at V came to 6 bases and at J to 7 bases, leaving 14 bases not matched to a gene. Per germline, CDR1 SEHNR and CDR2 FQNEAQ (reference sequence).

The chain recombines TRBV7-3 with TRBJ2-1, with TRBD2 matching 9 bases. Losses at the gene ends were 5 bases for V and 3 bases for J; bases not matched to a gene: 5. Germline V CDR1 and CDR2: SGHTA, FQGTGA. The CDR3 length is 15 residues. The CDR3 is CASSPGTSYYNEQFF. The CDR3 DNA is TGTGCCAGCAGCCCCGGGACTAGCTACTACAATGAGCAGTTCTTC.

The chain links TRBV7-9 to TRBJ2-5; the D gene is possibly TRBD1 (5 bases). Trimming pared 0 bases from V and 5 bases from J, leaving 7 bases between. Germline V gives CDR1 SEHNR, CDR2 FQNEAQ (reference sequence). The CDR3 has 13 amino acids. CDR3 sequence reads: CASSLAGVETQYF. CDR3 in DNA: TGTGCCAGCAGCTTAGCAGGGGTCGAGACCCAGTACTTC.

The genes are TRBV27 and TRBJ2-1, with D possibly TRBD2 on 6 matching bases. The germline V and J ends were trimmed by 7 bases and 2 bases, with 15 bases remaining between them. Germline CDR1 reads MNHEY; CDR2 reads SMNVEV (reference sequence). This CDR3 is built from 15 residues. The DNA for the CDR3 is TGTGCCAGCACGCTGACGGGAGTCACCTACAATGAGCAGTTCTTC. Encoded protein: CASTLTGVTYNEQFF.

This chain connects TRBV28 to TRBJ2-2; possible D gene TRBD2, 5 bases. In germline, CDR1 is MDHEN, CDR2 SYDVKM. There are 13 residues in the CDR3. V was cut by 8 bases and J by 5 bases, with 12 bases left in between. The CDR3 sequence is CASSSGLTGELFF. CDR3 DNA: TGTGCCAGCTCGTCAGGACTTACCGGGGAGCTGTTTTTT.

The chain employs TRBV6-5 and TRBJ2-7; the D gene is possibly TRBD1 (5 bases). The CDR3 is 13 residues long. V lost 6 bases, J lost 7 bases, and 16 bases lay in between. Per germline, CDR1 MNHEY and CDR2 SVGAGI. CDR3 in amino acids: CASSQGIPWEQYF. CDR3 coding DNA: TGTGCCAGCAGCCAGGGAATACCCTGGGAGCAGTACTTC.

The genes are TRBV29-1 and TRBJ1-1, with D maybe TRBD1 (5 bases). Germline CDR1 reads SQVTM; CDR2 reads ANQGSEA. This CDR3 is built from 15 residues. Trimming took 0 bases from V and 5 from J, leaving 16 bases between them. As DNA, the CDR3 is TGCAGCGTTGAAGATCTGCGGGGCTTGGAGACTGAAGCTTTCTTT. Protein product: CSVEDLRGLETEAFF.

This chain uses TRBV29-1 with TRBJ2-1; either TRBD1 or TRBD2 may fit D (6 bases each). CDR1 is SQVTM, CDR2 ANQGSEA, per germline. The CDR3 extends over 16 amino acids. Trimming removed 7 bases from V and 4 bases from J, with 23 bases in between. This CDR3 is CSERAGQIGTYNEQFF. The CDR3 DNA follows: TGCAGCGAGCGGGCGGGGCAAATAGGGACATACAATGAGCAGTTCTTC.

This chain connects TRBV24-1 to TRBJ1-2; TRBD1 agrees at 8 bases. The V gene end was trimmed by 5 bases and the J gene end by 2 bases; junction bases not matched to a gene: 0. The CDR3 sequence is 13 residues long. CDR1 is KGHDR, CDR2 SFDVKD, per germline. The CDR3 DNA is TGTGCCACCAGTGGGACAGGGAACTATGGCTACACCTTC. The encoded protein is CATSGTGNYGYTF.

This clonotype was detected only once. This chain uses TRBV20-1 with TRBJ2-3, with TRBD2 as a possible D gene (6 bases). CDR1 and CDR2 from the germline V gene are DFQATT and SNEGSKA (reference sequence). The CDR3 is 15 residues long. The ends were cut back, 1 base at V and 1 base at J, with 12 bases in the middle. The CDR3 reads CSARGGAGRTDTQYF. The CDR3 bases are TGCAGTGCTAGAGGGGGAGCGGGCCGCACAGATACGCAGTATTTT.

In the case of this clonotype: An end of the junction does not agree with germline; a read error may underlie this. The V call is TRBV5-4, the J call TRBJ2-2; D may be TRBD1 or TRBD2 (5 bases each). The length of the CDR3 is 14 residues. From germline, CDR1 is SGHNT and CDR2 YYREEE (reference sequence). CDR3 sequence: CASNTGHNTGALFF. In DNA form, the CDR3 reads TGTGCCAGCAATACTGGACATAACACCGGGGCGCTGTTTTTT.

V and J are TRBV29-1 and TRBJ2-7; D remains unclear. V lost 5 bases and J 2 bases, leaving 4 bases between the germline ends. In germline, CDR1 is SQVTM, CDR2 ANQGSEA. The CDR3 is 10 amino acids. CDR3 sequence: CSVLTYEQYF. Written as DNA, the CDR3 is TGCAGCGTTCTTACCTACGAGCAGTACTTC.